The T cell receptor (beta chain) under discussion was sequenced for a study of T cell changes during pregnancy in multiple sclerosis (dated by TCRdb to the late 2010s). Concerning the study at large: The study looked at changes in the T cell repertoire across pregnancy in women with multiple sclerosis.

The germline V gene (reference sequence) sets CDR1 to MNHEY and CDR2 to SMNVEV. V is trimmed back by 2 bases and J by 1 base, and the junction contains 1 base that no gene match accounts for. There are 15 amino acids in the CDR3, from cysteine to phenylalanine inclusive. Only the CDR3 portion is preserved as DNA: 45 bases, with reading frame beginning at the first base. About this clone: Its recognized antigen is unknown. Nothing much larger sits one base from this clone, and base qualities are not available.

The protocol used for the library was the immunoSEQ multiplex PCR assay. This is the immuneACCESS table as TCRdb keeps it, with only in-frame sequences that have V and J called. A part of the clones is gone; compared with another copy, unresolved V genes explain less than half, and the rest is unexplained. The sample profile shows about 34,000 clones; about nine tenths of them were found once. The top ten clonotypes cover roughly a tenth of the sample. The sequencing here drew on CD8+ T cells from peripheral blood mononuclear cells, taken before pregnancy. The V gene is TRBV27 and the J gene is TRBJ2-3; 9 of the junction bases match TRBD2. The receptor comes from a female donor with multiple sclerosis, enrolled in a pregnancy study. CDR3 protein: CASSLRLAGTDTQYF. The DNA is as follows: TGTGCCAGCAGTTTACGACTAGCGGGCACAGATACGCAGTATTTT.